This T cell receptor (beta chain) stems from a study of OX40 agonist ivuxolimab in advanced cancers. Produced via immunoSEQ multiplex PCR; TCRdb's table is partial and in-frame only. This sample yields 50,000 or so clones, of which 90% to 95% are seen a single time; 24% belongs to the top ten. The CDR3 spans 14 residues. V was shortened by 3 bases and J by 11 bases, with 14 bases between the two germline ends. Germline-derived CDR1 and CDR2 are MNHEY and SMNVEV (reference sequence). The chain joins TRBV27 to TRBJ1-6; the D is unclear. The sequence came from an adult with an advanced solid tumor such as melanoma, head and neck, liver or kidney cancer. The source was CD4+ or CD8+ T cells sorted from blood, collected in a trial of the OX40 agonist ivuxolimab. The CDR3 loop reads CASSFRGLMAPLHF. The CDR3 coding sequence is TGTGCCAGCAGTTTTCGAGGTCTTATGGCACCCCTCCACTTT.